Each of the 25 T cell receptor beta chains below was sequenced from the same sample in a study of cytomegalovirus exposure and HLA in healthy donors (dated by TCRdb to 2016 to 2017). The library was generated by the immunoSEQ multiplex PCR assay. For the multiplex PCR, a mixture combining 60 forward primers for TCR Vbeta segments and 13 reverse primers for TCR Jbeta segments was used. TCRdb's version of the immuneACCESS table is confined to in-frame rearrangements and falls short of the full clone set. An unresolved V gene accounts for under half of the shortfall where checked; the remainder is of unknown origin. The sample table contains 90,000 or so clones; only one count was recorded for more than 60% of them. The ten most abundant clones make up roughly 2% of the sample. Sequenced: PBMCs. These receptor sequences come from a boy aged 5 to 17 in good health and CMV-seronegative.

The chain has TRBV27 and TRBJ2-1; no definite D call. The CDR3 is made up of 12 amino acids. Germline V gives CDR1 MNHEY, CDR2 SMNVEV (reference sequence). Trimming took 5 bases from V and 6 from J, leaving 8 bases between them. The chain's CDR3 is CASSRPPNEQFF. The CDR3 DNA reads TGTGCCAGCAGTCGTCCCCCCAATGAGCAGTTCTTC.

The chain couples TRBV4-1 to TRBJ2-7; 10 bases match TRBD2. The CDR3 spans 15 residues. CDR1 is MGHRA, CDR2 YSYEKL, per germline. V dropped 5 bases and J dropped 3; count of bases not matched to a gene: 7. The CDR3 bases are TGCGCCAGCAGCGTTAGCGGGGGGCCCTACTACGAGCAGTACTTC. It specifies CASSVSGGPYYEQYF.

The rearrangement joins TRBV2 to TRBJ1-3; 12 bases align to TRBD1. The CDR3 covers 14 residues. J lost 10 bases, V lost 4 bases, and 5 bases had no gene match. The germline CDR1 and CDR2 sequences are SNHLY and FYNNEI. CDR3 nucleotides: TGTGCCAGCAGTGCGGGACAGGGGGCGGAGACCATATATTTT. Amino acid sequence: CASSAGQGAETIYF.

This chain links TRBV7-2 with TRBJ2-7; TRBD1 aligns across 10 bases. The CDR3 loop spans 15 amino acids. The J segment lost 4 bases and the V segment lost 5 bases, leaving 8 bases of the junction unmatched. Germline V gives CDR1 SGHTA, CDR2 FQGNSA. The CDR3 DNA sequence: TGTGCCAGCAGCGGAGGGACAGGGGAAATTTACGAGCAGTACTTC. Translating it yields CASSGGTGEIYEQYF.

The J gene is TRBJ2-2, the V gene TRBV7-7; D remains ambiguous. V was cut by 3 bases and J by 2 bases, with 7 bases left in between. CDR1 SSHAT and CDR2 FNYEAQ come from the germline V gene (reference sequence). This CDR3 has 14 residues. The CDR3: CASSFALNTGELFF. Written as DNA, the CDR3 is TGTGCCAGCAGCTTCGCTCTAAACACCGGGGAGCTGTTTTTT.

This clone appeared a few times. J is TRBJ2-7 and V is TRBV30, with 7 bases fitting TRBD2. V lost 2 bases and J lost 7; bases outside the gene matches: 14. Per germline, CDR1 GTSNPN and CDR2 SVGIG (reference sequence). There are 15 residues in the CDR3. CDR3 protein: CAWSIRRGSSWEQYF. CDR3 in DNA: TGTGCCTGGAGTATCCGGCGGGGGTCGTCTTGGGAGCAGTACTTC.

V and J are TRBV6-5 and TRBJ1-5; 9 bases align to TRBD1. CDR1 and CDR2 (germline): MNHEY, SVGAGI. The CDR3 is 14 amino acids. The ends lost 6 bases at V and 4 bases at J; junction bases unmatched: 4. CDR3 amino acids: CASSPDRGNQPQHF. CDR3 bases: TGTGCCAGCAGCCCAGACAGGGGGAATCAGCCCCAGCATTTT.

The CDR3 spells CAIRTGFPYSGNTIYF. The CDR3 DNA sequence: TGTGCCATCAGGACAGGTTTTCCTTACTCTGGAAACACCATATATTTT. The V call is TRBV10-3, the J call TRBJ1-3; TRBD1 is a possible D gene (6 bases). The CDR3 length is 16 residues. CDR1 ENHRY and CDR2 SYGVKD come from the germline V gene. With 6 bases removed from V and 0 bases from J, the gap between germline ends came to 15 bases.

This chain links TRBV9 with TRBJ2-7; 11 nucleotides match TRBD2. This CDR3 is built from 15 residues. Trimming removed 4 bases from V and 4 bases from J; junction bases left unmatched: 7. Germline CDR1 is SGDLS and CDR2 is YYNGEE. In DNA form, the CDR3 reads TGTGCCAGCAGCTCTGAACTAGCGGGAGTGTACGAGCAGTACTTC. It is translated as CASSSELAGVYEQYF.

This clone was observed a few times. The V gene is TRBV7-8, the J gene TRBJ1-3, with D possibly being TRBD1 (5 bases). CDR3 length: 16 amino acids. Trimming stripped 2 bases from V and 4 bases from J, with 15 bases between. Germline values: CDR1 SGHVS, CDR2 FQNEAQ. The CDR3 region has the DNA TGTGCCAGCAGCTTAACGGGCACTGGGGCAGGAAACACCATATATTTT. Translating it yields CASSLTGTGAGNTIYF.

This rearrangement joins TRBV13 to TRBJ2-5; D not certain. With 6 bases removed from V and 1 base from J, the gap between germline ends came to 12 bases. The CDR3 is 14 residues long. Per the germline V gene, CDR1 is PRHDT and CDR2 is FYEKMQ (reference sequence). CDR3 residues: CASSLAQLQETQYF. The CDR3 DNA sequence: TGTGCCAGCAGTTTGGCACAGCTCCAAGAGACCCAGTACTTC.

Written as DNA, the CDR3 is TGCGCCAGCAGCACGCTGACAGGGACAAAGGAAAAACTGTTTTTT. As protein: CASSTLTGTKEKLFF. This chain uses TRBV4-1 with TRBJ1-4; 7 bases fit TRBD1. V was pared by 5 bases and J by 8 bases, with 11 bases of the junction left unmatched. CDR1 and CDR2 from the germline V gene are MGHRA and YSYEKL. CDR3 size: 15 residues.

The chain joins TRBV10-3 to TRBJ1-2, with no clear D. The CDR3 has 14 residues. CDR1 and CDR2 from the germline V gene are ENHRY and SYGVKD. V gave up 6 bases and J gave up 7 bases, with 18 bases separating them. CDR3 DNA sequence: TGTGCCATCAGCCCCGACGGGAGAGACGGTGGCTACACCTTC. It codes for CAISPDGRDGGYTF.

The chain is built from TRBV7-9 and TRBJ1-4; tentatively, D is TRBD1 (6 bases). The CDR3 runs 17 residues. Trimming shortened V by 0 bases and J by 0 bases, and 11 bases separated the two germline ends. Germline loops: CDR1 SEHNR, CDR2 FQNEAQ (reference sequence). The CDR3 DNA reads TGTGCCAGCAGCTTAGCAACCCAGGGGACAACTAATGAAAAACTGTTTTTT. This gives the protein CASSLATQGTTNEKLFF. The entire variable domain, with the rest obtained from reference TRBV7-9 and TRBJ1-4, is as follows: DTGVSQNPRHKITKRGQNVTFRCDPISEHNRLYWYRQTLGQGPEFLTYFQNEAQLEKSRLLSDRFSAERPKGSFSTLEIQRTEQGDSAMYLCASSLATQGTTNEKLFFGSGTQLSVL.

The chain carries TRBV27 and TRBJ1-3; D uncertain. The germline V gene encodes CDR1 MNHEY and CDR2 SMNVEV (reference sequence). This CDR3 contains 13 residues. The V end was cut by 6 bases, the J end by 4 bases, with 10 bases between. This CDR3 reads CASRLLGGNTIYF. In DNA, the CDR3 is TGTGCCAGCAGACTACTAGGAGGAAACACCATATATTTT.

The J gene is TRBJ1-1, the V gene TRBV2; 9 bases fit TRBD1. Per germline, CDR1 SNHLY and CDR2 FYNNEI. The CDR3 sequence is 13 residues long. The V segment lost 8 bases and the J segment 4 bases; nucleotides outside the gene matches: 5. For the CDR3, the DNA is TGTGCCAGCTCCGGGACAGGGACCACTGAAGCTTTCTTT. Amino acids: CASSGTGTTEAFF.

This CDR3 reads CAWTFGSTGELFF. For the CDR3, the DNA is TGTGCCTGGACCTTTGGCAGCACCGGGGAGCTGTTTTTT. This chain connects TRBV30 to TRBJ2-2; D remains ambiguous. The CDR3 is made up of 13 amino acids. V gave up 4 bases and J gave up 4 bases, with 10 bases separating them. From germline, CDR1 is GTSNPN and CDR2 SVGIG (reference sequence).

The chain is built from TRBV29-1 and TRBJ1-2; 7 positions agree with TRBD1. Germline assignment: CDR1 SQVTM and CDR2 ANQGSEA. The CDR3 is made up of 12 amino acids. J gave up 7 bases and V 4 bases, and 6 bases lay outside the gene matches. The CDR3 sequence: CSVVEGAGGYTF. The CDR3 DNA reads as TGCAGCGTTGTAGAGGGGGCAGGTGGCTACACCTTC.

V gene TRBV4-3 combines with J gene TRBJ1-1; D might be TRBD1 (6 bases). From germline, CDR1 is LGHNA and CDR2 YSLEER. The ends were cut back, 0 bases at V and 8 bases at J, with 13 bases in the middle. This CDR3 region has 14 residues. The CDR3 protein is CASSQDRGAGEAFF. CDR3 nucleotide sequence: TGCGCCAGCAGCCAAGACCGGGGGGCGGGCGAAGCTTTCTTT.

The chain uses TRBV11-2 and TRBJ1-1; 8 nucleotides agree with TRBD1. This CDR3 contains 14 residues. CDR1 and CDR2 from the germline V gene are SGHAT and FQNNGV. V was pared by 6 bases and J by 4 bases, with 7 bases of the junction left unmatched. The DNA of the CDR3 is TGTGCCAGCAGTCGGACAGGGTTTTTCACTGAAGCTTTCTTT. Translated: CASSRTGFFTEAFF.

The chain carries TRBV28 and TRBJ1-5; no clear D gene. The CDR3 is 16 amino acids. V was pared by 6 bases and J by 6 bases, with 21 bases between. The germline CDR1 and CDR2 sequences are MDHEN and SYDVKM. The DNA of the CDR3 is TGTGCCAGCAGCTACGGTCCTCGGGAAGGCCCTCAGCCCCAGCATTTT. It is translated as CASSYGPREGPQPQHF.

The V and J genes are TRBV30 and TRBJ1-2; 10 nucleotides match TRBD1. Germline loops: CDR1 GTSNPN, CDR2 SVGIG (reference sequence). CDR3 length: 17 residues. V lost 0 bases, J lost 2 bases, and 9 bases stayed unmatched. The DNA for the CDR3 is TGTGCCTGGAGTGTATGGGGACAGGGGAGGGAGAACTATGGCTACACCTTC. Its translation: CAWSVWGQGRENYGYTF. The full variable domain, completed using reference TRBV30 and TRBJ1-2, is SQTIHQWPATLVQPVGSPLSLECTVEGTSNPNLYWYRQAAGRGLQLLFYSVGIGQISSEVPQNLSASRPQDRQFILSSKKLLLSDSGFYLCAWSVWGQGRENYGYTFGSGTRLTVV.

V and J are TRBV6-1 and TRBJ1-6; 12 bases are shared with TRBD1. The J segment lost 9 bases and the V segment lost 5 bases, leaving 5 bases of the junction unmatched. CDR1 MNHNS and CDR2 SASEGT come from the germline V gene. The CDR3 covers 15 residues. CDR3 residues: CASSRDRGQFSPLHF. CDR3 DNA: TGTGCCAGCAGTCGGGACAGGGGGCAGTTTTCACCCCTCCACTTT.

This chain joins TRBV5-1 and TRBJ2-1, with D possibly TRBD2 on 5 matching bases. The CDR3 loop spans 14 amino acids. Trimming shortened V by 2 bases and J by 0 bases, and 6 bases separated the two germline ends. Germline CDR1 SGHRS, CDR2 YFSETQ. CDR3 sequence: CASSFGNSYNEQFF. The CDR3 DNA reads TGCGCCAGCAGCTTCGGGAACTCCTACAATGAGCAGTTCTTC.

This clone came up a few times. The V and J genes are TRBV4-3 and TRBJ1-1, with D perhaps matching TRBD1 (6 bases). Germline assignment: CDR1 LGHNA and CDR2 YSLEER. Trimming took off 4 bases at V and 1 base at J, with 13 bases between the two ends. This CDR3 is 15 amino acids long. The CDR3: CASSRNSDRNTEAFF. The CDR3 DNA reads as TGCGCCAGCAGCCGTAATTCGGACAGGAACACTGAAGCTTTCTTT.